The 17 T cell receptor beta chains in this list originate from one sample, sequenced in a study of siplizumab effects on memory and regulatory T cells. Sequencing used immunoSEQ multiplex PCR; TCRdb keeps in-frame clones, though not all of them. The table includes under 100,000 clones, roughly 90% detected once. Sequencing input: Tregs sorted from blood. The source of these receptors is a human donor in good health.

The genes are TRBV5-6 and TRBJ1-1, with TRBD1 identical over 7 bases. Germline assignment: CDR1 SGHDT and CDR2 YYEEEE. This CDR3 is 14 amino acids long. Trimming cost V 4 bases and J 0 bases; bases outside gene matches: 3. Here the CDR3 reads CASSLTGMNTEAFF. DNA of the CDR3: TGTGCCAGCAGCCTGACAGGGATGAACACTGAAGCTTTCTTT.

The V and J genes are TRBV5-1 and TRBJ2-3; D unresolved. The CDR3 length is 12 residues. V gave up 4 bases and J gave up 4 bases, with 7 bases separating them. Germline V gene lookup returns CDR1 SGHRS and CDR2 YFSETQ. The CDR3 nucleotides read TGCGCCAGCAGCCCCGATCCAGATACGCAGTATTTT. This gives the protein CASSPDPDTQYF. The full variable domain, completed using reference TRBV5-1 and TRBJ2-3, is KAGVTQTPRYLIKTRGQQVTLSCSPISGHRSVSWYQQTPGQGLQFLFEYFSETQRNKGNFPGRFSGRQFSNSRSEMNVSTLELGDSALYLCASSPDPDTQYFGPGTRLTVL.

This clone appeared once. V gene TRBV19 combines with J gene TRBJ2-7, with TRBD1 identical over 9 bases. Germline-derived CDR1 and CDR2 are LNHDA and SQIVND (reference sequence). The junction had 8 bases not matched to a gene; V was cut back by 10 bases and J by 7 bases. This CDR3 contains 12 residues. The CDR3 bases are TGTGCCACGGGGACAGGGCCCCTTGAGCAGTACTTC. It is translated as CATGTGPLEQYF.

The genes are TRBV5-1 and TRBJ2-3; D call uncertain. Germline assignment: CDR1 SGHRS and CDR2 YFSETQ. This CDR3 comprises 14 residues. The V end was cut by 1 base, the J end by 6 bases, with 12 bases between. CDR3 residues: CASSLNQNEDTQYF. DNA for the CDR3: TGCGCCAGCAGCTTGAACCAGAATGAGGATACGCAGTATTTT. Drawing the rest from reference TRBV5-1 and TRBJ2-3, the complete variable domain is KAGVTQTPRYLIKTRGQQVTLSCSPISGHRSVSWYQQTPGQGLQFLFEYFSETQRNKGNFPGRFSGRQFSNSRSEMNVSTLELGDSALYLCASSLNQNEDTQYFGPGTRLTVL.

This chain joins TRBV7-7 and TRBJ2-3; no firm D call. V lost 1 base and J 5 bases, leaving 10 bases between the germline ends. The CDR3 runs 14 residues. The germline V gene has CDR1 SSHAT and CDR2 FNYEAQ (reference sequence). CDR3 region: CASSLGHPGDTQYF. The CDR3 DNA reads TGTGCCAGCAGCTTAGGCCACCCCGGAGATACGCAGTATTTT.

This clone appeared a single time. This chain connects TRBV6-1 to TRBJ2-1; 13 bases line up with TRBD2. Looked up from germline, CDR1 is MNHNS and CDR2 is SASEGT. The CDR3 consists of 20 residues. V shed 1 base and J 4 bases; nucleotides not matched to a gene: 13. The CDR3 DNA follows: TGTGCCAGCAGTGAAGAGGGATTTTTTGGACTAGCGGGGGAGTACAATGAGCAGTTCTTC. The encoded protein is CASSEEGFFGLAGEYNEQFF.

V gene TRBV19 combines with J gene TRBJ1-3; a weak D match, TRBD1 (5 bases). Trimming cost V 10 bases and J 0 bases, with 25 bases left between them. CDR3 length: 18 amino acids. The germline gives CDR1 LNHDA, CDR2 SQIVND (reference sequence). DNA of the CDR3: TGTGCCACATCAGACCGGGACGCCATACTTCTCTCTGGAAACACCATATATTTT. The encoded protein is CATSDRDAILLSGNTIYF.

The chain recombines TRBV29-1 with TRBJ1-2; perhaps TRBD1 as D (6 bases). Trimming removed 7 bases from V and 0 bases from J, with 9 bases in between. The V gene's germline CDR1 is SQVTM and CDR2 ANQGSEA. The CDR3 is made up of 12 amino acids. CDR3 DNA: TGCAGCGACAGGGAGCCTAACTATGGCTACACCTTC. As protein: CSDREPNYGYTF.

The chain combines TRBV7-2 with TRBJ2-7; D uncertain. The CDR3 contains 15 residues. V lost 2 bases and J 2 bases, leaving 13 bases between the germline ends. In germline, CDR1 is SGHTA, CDR2 FQGNSA. CDR3 region: CASSLSPEKPYEQYF. Written as DNA, the CDR3 is TGTGCCAGCAGCTTAAGCCCGGAAAAGCCCTACGAGCAGTACTTC.

The chain joins TRBV7-3 to TRBJ2-3; D remains unclear. This CDR3 spans 12 amino acids. Germline V gene data show CDR1 as SGHTA and CDR2 as FQGTGA. V shed 2 bases and J shed 4 bases, with 4 bases lying between them. CDR3: CASSLYADTQYF. The CDR3 DNA follows: TGTGCCAGCAGCTTATACGCAGATACGCAGTATTTT.

The rearrangement links TRBV6-5 to TRBJ1-5, with D perhaps matching TRBD1 (5 bases). The CDR3 spans 15 residues. Trimming shortened V by 5 bases and J by 0 bases, and 11 bases separated the two germline ends. The germline gives CDR1 MNHEY, CDR2 SVGAGI. CDR3 amino acids: CASSRTGYSNQPQHF. As DNA, the CDR3 is TGTGCCAGCAGTCGAACAGGATATAGCAATCAGCCCCAGCATTTT.

This clone showed up just once. The rearrangement links TRBV5-4 to TRBJ2-3; 7 bases fit TRBD1. CDR3 length: 14 amino acids. Trimming cost V 3 bases and J 6 bases; bases outside gene matches: 7. CDR1 SGHNT and CDR2 YYREEE come from the germline V gene (reference sequence). CDR3 in DNA: TGTGCCAGCAGCTATGGACAGGCTCGGGATACGCAGTATTTT. Its protein product is CASSYGQARDTQYF.

The chain joins TRBV15 to TRBJ2-5; the match to TRBD1 covers 7 bases. V lost 1 base, J lost 4 bases, and 9 bases stayed unmatched. From germline, CDR1 is LNHNV and CDR2 YYDKDF (reference sequence). This CDR3 is built from 16 residues. In nucleotides, the CDR3 is TGTGCCACCAGCAGAGGAGGGACAGCAATGGGAGAGACCCAGTACTTC. Translated, it gives CATSRGGTAMGETQYF.

This chain links TRBV11-1 with TRBJ2-2, with 10 nucleotides matching TRBD1. The germline V gene encodes CDR1 SGHAT and CDR2 FQDESV (reference sequence). The V gene end was trimmed by 6 bases and the J gene end by 5 bases; junction bases not matched to a gene: 6. This CDR3 spans 15 amino acids. Here the CDR3 DNA reads TGTGCCAGCAGAAAGGACAGGGGGGAGACCGGGGAGCTGTTTTTT. It encodes CASRKDRGETGELFF.

The chain couples TRBV9 to TRBJ1-2; D not certain. V was shortened by 2 bases and J by 4 bases, with 15 bases between the two germline ends. The CDR3 length is 15 residues. Germline CDR1 and CDR2: SGDLS and YYNGEE. The CDR3 bases are TGTGCCAGCAGCGTTGACTTGTGGTCGGGCTATGGCTACACCTTC. Translation: CASSVDLWSGYGYTF.

The V call is TRBV6-5, the J call TRBJ2-5, with D unclear. Germline CDR1 reads MNHEY; CDR2 reads SVGAGI. This CDR3 region has 14 residues. V shed 0 bases and J shed 5 bases, with 10 bases lying between them. Written as DNA, the CDR3 is TGTGCCAGCAGTTACTCGTCACTGACCGAGACCCAGTACTTC. This encodes CASSYSSLTETQYF.

The chain has TRBV5-4 and TRBJ1-2; D gene ambiguous. Germline V CDR1 and CDR2: SGHNT, YYREEE (reference sequence). With 10 bases removed from V and 8 bases from J, the gap between germline ends came to 18 bases. CDR3 length: 12 amino acids. The CDR3 region is CAGHWGGLGYTF. The CDR3 DNA is TGTGCCGGCCACTGGGGTGGATTAGGCTACACCTTC.